These T cell receptor beta chains were read from a single sample in a study of CD8+CD57+ T cells in acquired aplastic anemia. TCRdb analysed the reads with MiXCR anew, one entry per CDR3 protein. The data show about 160,000 distinct CDR3 sequences, roughly 40% seen once. Sequenced sample: sorted CD4+, CD8+, or CD8+CD57+ T cells (not recorded which) from PBMCs. The receptors were sampled from a human donor in good health. The CDR3 runs from the conserved cysteine through the conserved F or W. Each record gives: D gene, V gene, J gene, clone size, CDR3 length, CDR3 DNA, CDR3 protein. D genes are given only for firm matches. A row's size may be missing; if present it is once, few, many or a size class.

>TRBD1|TRBV10-3|TRBJ2-7|NA|15
TGTGCCATCAAACCGGGACAGGGGGCGTTTAACGAGCAGTACTTC
CAIKPGQGAFNEQYF
>NA|TRBV19|TRBJ2-7|NA|13
TGTGCCAGTAGACCCCCCTCTACCTACGAGCAGTACTTC
CASRPPSTYEQYF
>NA|TRBV6-5|TRBJ2-7|NA|14
TGTGCCAGCAGTTCCTCCGGGCAGTCCTACGAGCAGTACTTC
CASSSSGQSYEQYF
>NA|TRBV10-2|TRBJ1-5|NA|13
TGCGCCAGCAGTGAGTCGAGGGATCAGCCCCAGCATTTT
CASSESRDQPQHF
>NA|TRBV7-9|TRBJ1-1|NA|13
TGTGCCAGCAGCTTCTCGCTGAACACTGAAGCTTTCTTT
CASSFSLNTEAFF
>NA|TRBV7-3|TRBJ2-3|many|16
TGTGCCAGCAGCTTAACCAGGGACGGAGGCACAGATACGCAGTATTTT
CASSLTRDGGTDTQYF
>TRBD2|TRBV7-3|TRBJ2-7|many|14
TGTGCCAGCAGCTTAAGCGGGAGGGCCTACGAGCAGTACTTC
CASSLSGRAYEQYF
>NA|TRBV24-1|TRBJ2-5|few|17
TGTGCCACCAGTGATCCCCGTAGGGAAAACGATATTGAGACCCAGTACTTC
CATSDPRRENDIETQYF
>NA|TRBV2|TRBJ1-5|NA|15
TGTGCCAGCAGTGGCCAAGGACAGACAAATCAGCCCCAGCATTTT
CASSGQGQTNQPQHF
>NA|TRBV29-1|TRBJ2-7|NA|11
TGCAGCGTTTTGGGCAGCTACGAGCAGTACTTC
CSVLGSYEQYF
>TRBD1|TRBV10-3|TRBJ1-1|few|13
TGTGCCATCAACAGGGGGCGCGACACTGAAGCTTTCTTT
CAINRGRDTEAFF
>NA|TRBV19|TRBJ1-5|NA|13
TGTGCCAGTAGTAAAGGGGGGCAACAGCCCCAGCATTTT
CASSKGGQQPQHF
>TRBD1|TRBV2|TRBJ1-1|many|14
TGTGCCAGCAGCGCACAGGGGGCGAACACTGAAGCTTTCTTT
CASSAQGANTEAFF
>NA|TRBV24-1|TRBJ1-1|NA|13
TGTGCCACAACCGTGGGGCTGAACACTGAGGCTTTCTTT
CATTVGLNTEAFF
>TRBD2|TRBV19|TRBJ2-2|NA|14
TGTGCCAGTCAGAGCGGGAGGGGGACCGGGGAGCTGTTTTTT
CASQSGRGTGELFF
>TRBD1|TRBV20-1|TRBJ1-5|NA|15
TGCAGTGCCACCAAAAACGGGGCAGGGGGACAGCCCCAGCATTTT
CSATKNGAGGQPQHF
>NA|TRBV6-5|TRBJ1-1|few|15
TGTGCCAGCAGTTACGGGGTAGGGCGAAACACTGAAGCTTTCTTT
CASSYGVGRNTEAFF
>TRBD1|TRBV27|TRBJ2-7|NA|13
TGTGCCAGCGGTCCGACAGGGGGCTACGAGCAGTACTTC
CASGPTGGYEQYF
>TRBD1|TRBV19|TRBJ2-5|many|16
TGTGCCAGTAGTATTCGCGCGGGACAGGGGATAGAGACCCAGTACTTC
CASSIRAGQGIETQYF
>NA|TRBV19|TRBJ2-3|many|14
TGTGCCAGTAGCCTCGGGGGCTACGCAGATACGCAGTATTTT
CASSLGGYADTQYF
>NA|TRBV10-3|TRBJ2-1|NA|12
TGTGCCATCAGATCAGTATTGACTCAGCAGTTCTTC
CAIRSVLTQQFF
>TRBD1|TRBV9|TRBJ2-7|NA|15
TGTGCCAGCAGCGTAGGGGTACAGGGGTCCTACGAGCAGTACTTC
CASSVGVQGSYEQYF
>NA|TRBV7-9|TRBJ2-7|NA|13
TGTGCCAGCAGCTTAGCTTTGGGTTACGAGCAGTACTTC
CASSLALGYEQYF
>NA|TRBV12-5|TRBJ1-2|many|13
TGTGCTAGTGGTTTGGGAGGACAGAATGGCTACACCTTC
CASGLGGQNGYTF
>NA|TRBV27|TRBJ2-3|few|14
TGTGCCAGCAGGGACGGGATTTTTACAGATACGCAGTATTTT
CASRDGIFTDTQYF
>NA|TRBV7-9|TRBJ1-4|NA|13
TGTGCCAGAAAACCGGGGAATGATGAAAAACTGTTTTTT
CARKPGNDEKLFF
>TRBD2|TRBV15|TRBJ2-3|many|16
TGTGCCACCAGCAGCTCGGGACTAGGTCTCTCAGATACGCAGTATTTT
CATSSSGLGLSDTQYF
>TRBD1|TRBV11-3|TRBJ2-5|many|14
TGTGCCAGCAGTGGACAGGGCAATCAAGAGACCCAGTACTTC
CASSGQGNQETQYF
>NA|TRBV6-1|TRBJ2-7|many|11
TGTGCCAGCAGGGACCGCTACGAGCAGTACTTC
CASRDRYEQYF
>NA|TRBV5-1|TRBJ2-7|many|14
TGCGCCAGCAGCTTGGAGCCAGGGGCCTACGAGCAGTACTTC
CASSLEPGAYEQYF